A selection of T cell receptor beta chains follows, all from one sample in a study of beta chain features in type 1 diabetes. Method: immunoSEQ multiplex PCR; TCRdb's copy keeps in-frame clones and lacks some. The table has 16,000 or so clones, approximately 76% seen once. The sequencing sample was made of stem cell memory CD4+ T cells from blood. The receptor source for this set is a woman aged 18 to 35 with type 1 diabetes. Both conserved end residues are part of each CDR3. The D gene is left open where the match is weak. Rows may omit the clone size; those that give it use once, few, many or a size class.

12 TRBJ2-1 - TRBV7-9 - TGTGCCAGCAGCCAGACAAGTGGTGAGCAGTTCTTC CASSQTSGEQFF
16 TRBJ2-1 TRBD2 TRBV7-2 - TGTGCCAGCAGCCCCACGTGGACTAGCGCGAGGAATGAGCAGTTCTTC CASSPTWTSARNEQFF
13 TRBJ1-1 - TRBV6-1 - TGTGCCAGCAGGGCGACTCCTATGACTGAAGCTTTCTTT CASRATPMTEAFF
16 TRBJ2-3 TRBD1 TRBV5-1 - TGCGCCAGCAGCTTGTCCGGGACAGATCGTTGGGATACGCAGTATTTT CASSLSGTDRWDTQYF
15 TRBJ2-2 TRBD2 TRBV6-5 - TGTGCCAGCAGCCATAAAGCGGGAGGGACCGGGGAGCTGTTTTTT CASSHKAGGTGELFF
15 TRBJ2-3 TRBD2 TRBV10-3 few TGTGCCATCAGTAGCAGCGGGAGTTTTCCAGATACGCAGTATTTT CAISSSGSFPDTQYF
15 TRBJ2-4 TRBD1 TRBV18 - TGTGCCAGCTCCGAAAGGACAGGGGTTTACAACATTCAGTACTTC CASSERTGVYNIQYF
18 TRBJ2-5 TRBD2 TRBV18 - TGTGCCAGCTCACCTCGACTAGCGGGAGTTCCGGGGCAAGAGACCCAGTACTTC CASSPRLAGVPGQETQYF
15 TRBJ2-1 TRBD2 TRBV9 - TGTGCCAGCAGCGTACGGGGGGGCCTGAACAATGAGCAGTTCTTC CASSVRGGLNNEQFF
14 TRBJ2-3 TRBD2 TRBV14 - TGTGCCAGCAGCCGGGGACTAGTAGCAGATACGCAGTATTTT CASSRGLVADTQYF
15 TRBJ1-3 - TRBV18 - TGTGCCAGCTCGAATGGGTACCCGGGAGGAAACACCATATATTTT CASSNGYPGGNTIYF